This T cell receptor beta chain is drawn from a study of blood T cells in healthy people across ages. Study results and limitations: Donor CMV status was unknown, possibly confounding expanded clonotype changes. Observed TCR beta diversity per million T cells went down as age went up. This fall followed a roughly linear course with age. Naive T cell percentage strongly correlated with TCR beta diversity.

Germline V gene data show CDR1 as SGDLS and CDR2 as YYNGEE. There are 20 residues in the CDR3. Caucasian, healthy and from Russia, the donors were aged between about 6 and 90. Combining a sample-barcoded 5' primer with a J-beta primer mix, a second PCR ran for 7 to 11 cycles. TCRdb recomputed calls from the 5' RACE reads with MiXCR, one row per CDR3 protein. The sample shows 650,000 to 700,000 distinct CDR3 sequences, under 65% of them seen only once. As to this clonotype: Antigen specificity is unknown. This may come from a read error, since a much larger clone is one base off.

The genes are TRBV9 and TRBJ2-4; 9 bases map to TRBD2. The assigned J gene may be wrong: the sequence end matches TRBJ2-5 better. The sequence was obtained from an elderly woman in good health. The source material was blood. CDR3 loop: CASSVEVTSRVTSGQETQYF. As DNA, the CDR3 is TGTGCCAGCAGCGTAGAGGTGACCTCGAGGGTGACTAGCGGTCAAGAGACCCAGTACTTC.